The rows below give T cell receptor beta chains drawn from one sample of a study of cytomegalovirus exposure and HLA in healthy donors. Sequencing used immunoSEQ multiplex PCR; TCRdb keeps in-frame clones, though not all of them. This sample has tens of thousands of clones; over 75% occur once, and the top ten carry over 6.5%. The material sequenced was PBMCs. The receptors shown here come from a woman under 40 in good health and CMV-seronegative. Each CDR3 is given with its conserved first and last residue. A D gene is named only where the DNA matches it firmly.

J | D | V | DNA | CDR3
TRBJ2-7 | NA | TRBV7-2 | TGTGCCAGCAGCTCGAACAGGGCGGCCTACGAGCAGTACTTC | CASSSNRAAYEQYF
TRBJ2-3 | TRBD2 | TRBV15 | TGTGCCACCAGCAGATGGGGACTAGCAATAAGCACAGATACGCAGTATTTT | CATSRWGLAISTDTQYF
TRBJ2-1 | TRBD2 | TRBV6-1 | TGTGCCAGCAAACTAGCGGGAGCACAAGAGCAGTTCTTC | CASKLAGAQEQFF
TRBJ2-6 | NA | TRBV7-9 | TGTGCCAGCAGCCCGCGATCAGGGGCCAACGTCCTGACTTTC | CASSPRSGANVLTF
TRBJ2-1 | NA | TRBV6-6 | TGTGCCAGCAGAACAGGGTCCTACAATGAGCAGTTCTTC | CASRTGSYNEQFF
TRBJ2-1 | NA | TRBV27 | TGTGCCAGCAGTTCGGGAAGAAATGAGCAGTTCTTC | CASSSGRNEQFF
TRBJ2-7 | TRBD2 | TRBV7-2 | TGTGCCAGCAGCCCGACTAGCGGGAGTCCCTACGAGCAGTACTTC | CASSPTSGSPYEQYF
TRBJ2-3 | TRBD2 | TRBV6-5 | TGTGCCAGCGGGCGGGAGGGCCGAAATACGCAGTATTTT | CASGREGRNTQYF
TRBJ2-1 | NA | TRBV11-1 | TGTGCCAGCAGCTTAGGTCGGACACGGACAAATGAGCAGTTCTTC | CASSLGRTRTNEQFF
TRBJ2-5 | NA | TRBV6-6 | TGTGCCAGCAGTTATGCGGCCGCTAATACCCAGTACTTC | CASSYAAANTQYF
TRBJ2-1 | NA | TRBV5-4 | TGTGCCAGCAGCTTCTTATTCTGGGGCGGAGCGGAGCAGTTCTTC | CASSFLFWGGAEQFF
TRBJ2-7 | NA | TRBV7-2 | TGTGCCAGCAGCCCCCGAGGGGGAGCATACAGCTCCTACGAGCAGTACTTC | CASSPRGGAYSSYEQYF